This entry lists 10 T cell receptor beta chains sequenced from one sample in a study of beta chain features in type 1 diabetes (dated by TCRdb to 2016 to 2018). Library preparation was by the immunoSEQ multiplex PCR assay. The entire isolated RNA was reverse transcribed using the High Capacity cDNA Reverse Transcription Kit, and thus expressed TCRB transcripts were sequenced. The clones in this table, taken by TCRdb from immuneACCESS, are in-frame only. Not every clone is retained; where verified, under half of the shortfall comes from an unresolved V gene, and the cause of the rest is unknown. In all, the sample holds over 500,000 clones, and roughly 16% of those were seen once. Approximately 0.099% of the sample is held by the ten biggest clonotypes. The specimen sequenced was naive CD4+ T cells from blood. The cell subset or site label of this sample denotes: true naive CD4+ T cells. The source is a man younger than 35 in good health.

The V gene is TRBV25-1, the J gene TRBJ2-3; 13 positions match TRBD2. Germline loops: CDR1 MGHDK, CDR2 SYGVNS. This CDR3 contains 16 residues. J gave up 3 bases and V 6 bases, and 6 bases lay outside the gene matches. CDR3 sequence reads: CASRTLAGGPTDTQYF. DNA for the CDR3: TGTGCCAGCAGAACACTAGCGGGAGGGCCAACAGATACGCAGTATTTT.

This clone was seen only a few times. Here the CDR3 reads CASSQDGTGPLYGYTF. In DNA, the CDR3 is TGCGCCAGCAGCCAAGATGGGACAGGGCCGCTCTATGGCTACACCTTC. The chain uses TRBV4-3 and TRBJ1-2; 9 positions match TRBD1. This CDR3 comprises 16 residues. With V trimmed by 0 bases and J by 4 bases, 6 bases remained unmatched. CDR1 LGHNA and CDR2 YSLEER come from the germline V gene.

In this sample, this clone turned up a few times. This chain joins TRBV27 and TRBJ2-1; D unclear. Germline-derived CDR1 and CDR2 are MNHEY and SMNVEV (reference sequence). The CDR3 has 18 amino acids. Trimming cost V 2 bases and J 0 bases, with 17 bases left between them. Here the CDR3 reads CASSLRAESLSSYNEQFF. The CDR3 bases are TGTGCCAGCAGTTTAAGGGCGGAATCTCTTAGCTCCTACAATGAGCAGTTCTTC.

CDR3 nucleotide sequence: TGTGCCAGCAGCGGACAGGGGGTGTTCGCAGATACGCAGTATTTT. Translation gives CASSGQGVFADTQYF. The rearrangement uses TRBV7-2 and TRBJ2-3; 10 bases are shared with TRBD1. Germline assignment: CDR1 SGHTA and CDR2 FQGNSA. Germline trimming cut 5 bases from V and 4 bases from J; bases unmatched to any gene: 6. There are 15 residues in the CDR3.

This chain connects TRBV5-1 to TRBJ2-4; possibly TRBD1 for D (5 bases). CDR1 SGHRS and CDR2 YFSETQ come from the germline V gene. Trimming cost V 0 bases and J 6 bases, with 13 bases left between them. The CDR3 totals 15 residues. The CDR3: CASSLELGRANIQYF. CDR3 sequence (DNA): TGCGCCAGCAGCTTGGAACTCGGCAGGGCAAACATTCAGTACTTC. The full variable domain, in which reference TRBV5-1 and TRBJ2-4 provide the parts outside the CDR3, is KAGVTQTPRYLIKTRGQQVTLSCSPISGHRSVSWYQQTPGQGLQFLFEYFSETQRNKGNFPGRFSGRQFSNSRSEMNVSTLELGDSALYLCASSLELGRANIQYFGAGTRLSVL.

DNA for the CDR3: TGCGCCAGCAGCCAGGCCCCACCGACAGGGGCTCACGGGGCAGATACGCAGTATTTT. This gives the protein CASSQAPPTGAHGADTQYF. The chain recombines TRBV4-3 with TRBJ2-3, with 8 positions matching TRBD1. This CDR3 spans 19 amino acids. V lost 3 bases to trimming and J lost 4 bases; unmatched junction nucleotides: 18. Germline V lookup: CDR1 LGHNA, CDR2 YSLEER.

This clone was counted many times. The J gene is TRBJ2-1, the V gene TRBV21-1; the table gives TRBD2 as D, unverified against the DNA. TRBV21-1 has pseudogene status. This CDR3 has 11 residues. The CDR3 nucleotides read TGTGCCAGCAGCAATTCTGATGAGCAGTTCTTC. The encoded protein is CASSNSDEQFF.

The chain joins TRBV9 to TRBJ2-7, with TRBD2 identical over 7 bases. Germline trimming cut 4 bases from V and 4 bases from J; bases unmatched to any gene: 5. Germline V lookup: CDR1 SGDLS, CDR2 YYNGEE. CDR3 size: 13 residues. The DNA of the CDR3 is TGTGCCAGCAGCCCCAGGGAGGGATACGAGCAGTACTTC. Translated, it gives CASSPREGYEQYF.

The chain carries TRBV7-7 and TRBJ2-2; D is possibly TRBD2 (5 bases). Per the germline V gene, CDR1 is SSHAT and CDR2 is FNYEAQ (reference sequence). The CDR3 length is 14 residues. The CDR3, as DNA: TGTGCTAGCCGCGGGCCAAGCGACACCGGGGAGCTGTTTTTT. Encoded protein: CASRGPSDTGELFF. The full variable domain, in which reference TRBV7-7 and TRBJ2-2 provide the parts outside the CDR3, is GAGVSQSPRYKVTKRGQDVTLRCDPISSHATLYWYQQALGQGPEFLTYFNYEAQPDKSGLPSDRFSAERPEGSISTLTIQRTEQRDSAMYRCASRGPSDTGELFFGEGSRLTVL.

Of note for this clone: The same CDR3 also results from other DNA sequences found in this sample. This chain links TRBV7-3 with TRBJ2-5; no clear D. Germline V CDR1 and CDR2: SGHTA, FQGTGA. V was cut by 1 base and J by 2 bases, with 2 bases left in between. This CDR3 contains 12 residues. Here the CDR3 reads CASSLNQETQYF. The DNA of the CDR3 is TGTGCCAGCAGCTTAAATCAAGAGACCCAGTACTTC.